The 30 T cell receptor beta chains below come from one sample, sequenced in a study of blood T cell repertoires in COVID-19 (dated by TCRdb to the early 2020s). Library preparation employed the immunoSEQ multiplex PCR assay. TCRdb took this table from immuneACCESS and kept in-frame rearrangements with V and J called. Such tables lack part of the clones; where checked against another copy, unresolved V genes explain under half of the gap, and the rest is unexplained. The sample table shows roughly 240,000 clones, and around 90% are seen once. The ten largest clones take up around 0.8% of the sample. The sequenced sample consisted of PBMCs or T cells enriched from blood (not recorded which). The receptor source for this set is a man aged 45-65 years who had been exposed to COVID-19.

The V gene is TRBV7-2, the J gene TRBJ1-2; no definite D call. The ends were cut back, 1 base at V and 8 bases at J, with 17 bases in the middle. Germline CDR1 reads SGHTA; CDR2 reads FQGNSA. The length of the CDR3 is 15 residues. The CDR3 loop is CASSLVGGLPGGYTF. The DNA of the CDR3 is TGTGCCAGCAGCTTAGTAGGAGGACTGCCCGGGGGCTACACCTTC.

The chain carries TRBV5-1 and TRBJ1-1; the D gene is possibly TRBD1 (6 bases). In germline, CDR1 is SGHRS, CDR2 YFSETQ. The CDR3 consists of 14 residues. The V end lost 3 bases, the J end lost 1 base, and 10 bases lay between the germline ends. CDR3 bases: TGCGCCAGCAGCTCCGGGGGGCCGAACACTGAAGCTTTCTTT. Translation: CASSSGGPNTEAFF.

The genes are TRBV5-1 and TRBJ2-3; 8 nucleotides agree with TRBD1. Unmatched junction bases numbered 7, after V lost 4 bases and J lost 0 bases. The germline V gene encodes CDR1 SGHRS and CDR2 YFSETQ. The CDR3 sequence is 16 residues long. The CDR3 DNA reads TGCGCCAGCAGCCTACAGGGACAGGTCAGCACAGATACGCAGTATTTT. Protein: CASSLQGQVSTDTQYF.

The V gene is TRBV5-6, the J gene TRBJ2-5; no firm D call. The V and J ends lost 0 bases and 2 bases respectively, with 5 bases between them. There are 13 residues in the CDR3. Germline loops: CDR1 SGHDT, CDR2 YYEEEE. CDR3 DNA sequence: TGTGCCAGCAGCTTGGTTCAGCAAGAGACCCAGTACTTC. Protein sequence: CASSLVQQETQYF.

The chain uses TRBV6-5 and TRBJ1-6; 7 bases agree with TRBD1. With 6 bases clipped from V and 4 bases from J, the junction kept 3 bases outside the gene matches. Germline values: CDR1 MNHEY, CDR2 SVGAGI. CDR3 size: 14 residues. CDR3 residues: CASRGQLYNSPLHF. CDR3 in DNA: TGTGCCAGCAGGGGACAGCTTTATAATTCACCCCTCCACTTT.

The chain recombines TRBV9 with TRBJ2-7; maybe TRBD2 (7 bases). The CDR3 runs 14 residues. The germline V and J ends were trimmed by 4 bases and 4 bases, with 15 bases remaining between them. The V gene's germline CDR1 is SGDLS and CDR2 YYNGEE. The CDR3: CASSQMGGRYEQYF. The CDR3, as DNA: TGTGCCAGCAGCCAAATGGGGGGGCGATACGAGCAGTACTTC.

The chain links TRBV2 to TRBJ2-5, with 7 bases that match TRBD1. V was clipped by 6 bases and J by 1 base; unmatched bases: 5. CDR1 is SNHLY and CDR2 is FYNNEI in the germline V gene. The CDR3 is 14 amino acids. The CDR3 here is CASSPGTVQETQYF. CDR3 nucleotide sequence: TGTGCCAGCAGCCCCGGGACAGTCCAAGAGACCCAGTACTTC.

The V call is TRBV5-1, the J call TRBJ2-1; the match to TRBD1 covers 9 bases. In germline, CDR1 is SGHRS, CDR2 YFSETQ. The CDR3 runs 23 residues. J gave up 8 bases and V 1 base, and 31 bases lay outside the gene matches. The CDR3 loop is CASSLSWSRGTGINPAGRHEQFF. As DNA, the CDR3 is TGCGCCAGCAGCTTGTCGTGGTCTCGTGGGACAGGGATCAACCCTGCCGGTAGGCATGAGCAGTTCTTC.

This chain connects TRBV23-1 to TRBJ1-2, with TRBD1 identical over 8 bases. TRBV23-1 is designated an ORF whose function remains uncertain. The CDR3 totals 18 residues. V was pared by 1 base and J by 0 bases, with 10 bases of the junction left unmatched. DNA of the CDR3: TGCGCCAGCAGTCAATTAGGATTGGGACAGGCTCCTAACTATGGCTACACCTTC. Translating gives CASSQLGLGQAPNYGYTF.

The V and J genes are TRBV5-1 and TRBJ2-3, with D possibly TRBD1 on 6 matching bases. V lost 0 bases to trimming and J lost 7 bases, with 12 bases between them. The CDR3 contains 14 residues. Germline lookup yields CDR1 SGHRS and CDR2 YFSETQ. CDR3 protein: CASSLGQGLHTQYF. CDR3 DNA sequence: TGCGCCAGCAGCTTGGGGCAGGGGTTGCATACGCAGTATTTT.

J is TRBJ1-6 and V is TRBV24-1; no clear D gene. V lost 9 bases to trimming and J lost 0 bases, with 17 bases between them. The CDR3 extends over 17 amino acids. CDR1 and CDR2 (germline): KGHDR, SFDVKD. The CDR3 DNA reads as TGTGCCACCTCCGAGGTGAGGGAGAGCTCCTATAATTCACCCCTCCACTTT. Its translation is CATSEVRESSYNSPLHF.

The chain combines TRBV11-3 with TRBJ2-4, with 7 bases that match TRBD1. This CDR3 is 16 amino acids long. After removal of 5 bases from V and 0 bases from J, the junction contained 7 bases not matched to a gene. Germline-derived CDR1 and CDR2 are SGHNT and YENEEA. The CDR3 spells CASSPRDSLAKNIQYF. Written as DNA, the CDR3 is TGTGCCAGCAGCCCCCGGGACAGCCTAGCCAAAAACATTCAGTACTTC.

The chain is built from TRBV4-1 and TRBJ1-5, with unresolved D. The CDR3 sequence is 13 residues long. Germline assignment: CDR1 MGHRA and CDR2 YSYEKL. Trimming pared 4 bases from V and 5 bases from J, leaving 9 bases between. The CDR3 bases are TGCGCCAGCAGCCTGGAGGTGGATCAGCCCCAGCATTTT. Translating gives CASSLEVDQPQHF.

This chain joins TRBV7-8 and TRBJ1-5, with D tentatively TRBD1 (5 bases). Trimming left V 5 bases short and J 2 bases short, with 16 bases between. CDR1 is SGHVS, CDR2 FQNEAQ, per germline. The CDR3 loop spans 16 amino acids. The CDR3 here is CASSATPQGRNQPQHF. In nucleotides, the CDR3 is TGTGCCAGCAGCGCGACGCCTCAGGGCCGCAATCAGCCCCAGCATTTT.

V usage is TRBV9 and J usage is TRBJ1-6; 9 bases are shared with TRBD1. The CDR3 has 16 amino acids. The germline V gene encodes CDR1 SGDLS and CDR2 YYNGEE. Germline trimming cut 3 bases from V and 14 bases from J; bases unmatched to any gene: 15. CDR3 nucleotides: TGTGCCAGCAGCGACAACAGGGGGCAAGGGTACAAATCCCTCCACTTT. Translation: CASSDNRGQGYKSLHF.

CDR3: CASSIVGLNYGYTF. The CDR3 DNA follows: TGTGCCAGTAGTATAGTTGGACTTAACTATGGCTACACCTTC. This chain joins TRBV19 and TRBJ1-2; D gene ambiguous. The V end was cut by 1 base, the J end by 1 base, with 7 bases between. Germline lookup yields CDR1 LNHDA and CDR2 SQIVND (reference sequence). The CDR3 covers 14 residues.

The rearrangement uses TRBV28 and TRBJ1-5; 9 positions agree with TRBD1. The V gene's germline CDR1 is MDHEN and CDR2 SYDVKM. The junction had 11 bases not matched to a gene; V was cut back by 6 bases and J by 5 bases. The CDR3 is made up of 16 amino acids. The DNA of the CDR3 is TGTGCCAGCAGGTCGGGACAGGGTGGGTGGTATCAGCCCCAGCATTTT. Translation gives CASRSGQGGWYQPQHF.

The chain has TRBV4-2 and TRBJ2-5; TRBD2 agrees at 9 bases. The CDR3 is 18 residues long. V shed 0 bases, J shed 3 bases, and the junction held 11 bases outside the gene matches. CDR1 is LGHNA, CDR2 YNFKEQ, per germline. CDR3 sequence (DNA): TGTGCCAGCAGCCAAGAGGGCGGGAGGGCCGGTTTAGAAGAGACCCAGTACTTC. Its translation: CASSQEGGRAGLEETQYF.

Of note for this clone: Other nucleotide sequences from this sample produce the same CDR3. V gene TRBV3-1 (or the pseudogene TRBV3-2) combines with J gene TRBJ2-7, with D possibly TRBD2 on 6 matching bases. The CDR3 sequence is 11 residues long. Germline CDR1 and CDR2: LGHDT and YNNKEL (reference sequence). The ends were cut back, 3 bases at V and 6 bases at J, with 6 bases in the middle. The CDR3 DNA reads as TGTGCCAGCAGCCAGGGGGGCGAGCAGTACGTC. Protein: CASSQGGEQYV.

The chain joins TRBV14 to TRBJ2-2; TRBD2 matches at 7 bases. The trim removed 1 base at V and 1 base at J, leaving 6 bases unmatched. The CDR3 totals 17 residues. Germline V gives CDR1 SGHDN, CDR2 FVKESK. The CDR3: CASSQALAAQNTGELFF. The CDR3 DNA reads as TGTGCCAGCAGCCAAGCCCTAGCGGCCCAGAACACCGGGGAGCTGTTTTTT.

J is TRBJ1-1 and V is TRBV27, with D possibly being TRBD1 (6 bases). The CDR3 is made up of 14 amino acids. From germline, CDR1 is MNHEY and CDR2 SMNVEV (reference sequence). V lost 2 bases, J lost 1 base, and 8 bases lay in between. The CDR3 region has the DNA TGTGCCAGCAGTTTAATGACAGGGAACACTGAAGCTTTCTTT. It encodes CASSLMTGNTEAFF.

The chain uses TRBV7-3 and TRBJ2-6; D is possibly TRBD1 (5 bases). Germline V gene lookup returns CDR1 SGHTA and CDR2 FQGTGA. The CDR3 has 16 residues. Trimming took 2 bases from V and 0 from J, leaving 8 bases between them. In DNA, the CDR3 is TGTGCCAGCAGCTTAGCAGGGCACTCTGGGGCCAACGTCCTGACTTTC. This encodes CASSLAGHSGANVLTF.

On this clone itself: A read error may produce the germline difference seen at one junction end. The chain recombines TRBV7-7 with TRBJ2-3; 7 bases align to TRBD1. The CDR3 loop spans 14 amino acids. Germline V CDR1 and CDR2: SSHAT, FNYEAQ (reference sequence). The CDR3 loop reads CASSRQGSTDTQYF. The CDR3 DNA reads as TGTGCTAGCAGCAGACAGGGTAGCACAGATACGCAGTATTTT. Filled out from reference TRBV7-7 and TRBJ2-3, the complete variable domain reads GAGVSQSPRYKVTKRGQDVTLRCDPISSHATLYWYQQALGQGPEFLTYFNYEAQPDKSGLPSDRFSAERPEGSISTLTIQRTEQRDSAMYRCASSRQGSTDTQYFGPGTRLTVL.

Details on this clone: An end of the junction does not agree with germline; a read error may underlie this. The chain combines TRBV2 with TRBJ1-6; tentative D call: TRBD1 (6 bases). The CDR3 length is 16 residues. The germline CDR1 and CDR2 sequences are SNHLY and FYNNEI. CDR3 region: CASREDRPIWNSPLHF. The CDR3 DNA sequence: TGTGCCAGCAGAGAAGACAGGCCCATATGGAATTCACCCCTCCACTTT.

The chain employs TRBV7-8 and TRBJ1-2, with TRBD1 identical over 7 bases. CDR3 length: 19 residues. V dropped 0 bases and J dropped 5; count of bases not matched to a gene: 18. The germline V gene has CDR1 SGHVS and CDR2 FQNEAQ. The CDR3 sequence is CASSLASRQGVPARYGYTF. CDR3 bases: TGTGCCAGCAGCTTAGCGAGTCGGCAGGGGGTTCCCGCTAGGTATGGCTACACCTTC.

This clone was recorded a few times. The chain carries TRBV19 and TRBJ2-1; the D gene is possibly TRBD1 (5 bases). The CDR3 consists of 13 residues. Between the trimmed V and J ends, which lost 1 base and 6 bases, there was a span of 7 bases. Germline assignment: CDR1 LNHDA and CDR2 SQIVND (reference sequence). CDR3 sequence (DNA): TGTGCCAGTAGTATAGTCCAGGGCAATGAGCAGTTCTTC. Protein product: CASSIVQGNEQFF.

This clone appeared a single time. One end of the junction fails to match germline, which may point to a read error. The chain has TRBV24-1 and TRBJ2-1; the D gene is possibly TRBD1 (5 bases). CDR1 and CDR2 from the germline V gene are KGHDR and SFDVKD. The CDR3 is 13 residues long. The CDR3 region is CATSGGSHNEQFF. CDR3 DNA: TGTGCCACCAGTGGGGGCTCCCACAATGAGCAGTTCTTC.

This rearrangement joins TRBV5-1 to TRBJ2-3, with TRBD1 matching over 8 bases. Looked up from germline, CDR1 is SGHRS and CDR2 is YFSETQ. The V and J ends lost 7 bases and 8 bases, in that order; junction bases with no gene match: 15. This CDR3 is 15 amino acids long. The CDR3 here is CASGQAAGQGVTQYF. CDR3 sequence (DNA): TGCGCCAGCGGCCAAGCAGCTGGACAGGGCGTTACGCAGTATTTT.

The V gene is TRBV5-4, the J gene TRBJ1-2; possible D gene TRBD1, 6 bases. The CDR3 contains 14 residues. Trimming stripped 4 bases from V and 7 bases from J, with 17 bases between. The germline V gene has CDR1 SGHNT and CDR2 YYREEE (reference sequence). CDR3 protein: CASSPSGASGGYTF. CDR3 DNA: TGTGCCAGCAGCCCATCAGGGGCGTCGGGTGGCTACACCTTC.

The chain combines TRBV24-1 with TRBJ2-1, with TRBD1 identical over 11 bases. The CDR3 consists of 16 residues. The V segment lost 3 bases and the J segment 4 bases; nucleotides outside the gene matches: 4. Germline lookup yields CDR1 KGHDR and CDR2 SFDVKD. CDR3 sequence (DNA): TGTGCCACCAGTGATCCTGGACAGGGGGCGTACAATGAGCAGTTCTTC. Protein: CATSDPGQGAYNEQFF.